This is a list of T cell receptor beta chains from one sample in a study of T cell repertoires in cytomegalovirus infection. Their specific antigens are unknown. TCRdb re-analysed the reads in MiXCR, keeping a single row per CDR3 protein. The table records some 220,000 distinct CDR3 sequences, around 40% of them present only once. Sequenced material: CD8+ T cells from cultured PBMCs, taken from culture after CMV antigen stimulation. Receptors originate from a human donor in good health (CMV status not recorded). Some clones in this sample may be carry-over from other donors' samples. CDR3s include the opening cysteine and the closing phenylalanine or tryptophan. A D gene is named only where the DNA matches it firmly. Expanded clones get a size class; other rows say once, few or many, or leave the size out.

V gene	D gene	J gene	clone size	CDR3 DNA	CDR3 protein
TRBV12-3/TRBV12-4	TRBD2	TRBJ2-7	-	TGTGCCAGCACTTTTAAATTAGCGGGAGTTTCCTACGAGCAGTACTTC	CASTFKLAGVSYEQYF
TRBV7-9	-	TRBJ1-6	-	TGTGCCAGCAGCTCCGAGGACGAGTACGCCCTCCACTTT	CASSSEDEYALHF
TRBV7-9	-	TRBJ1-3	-	TGTGCCAGCAGCTTAGTCTCGGCAGTATATACTGGAAACACCATATATTTT	CASSLVSAVYTGNTIYF
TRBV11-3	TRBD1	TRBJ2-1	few	TGTGCCACCGGGACAGGGGCGAATGAGCAGTTCTTC	CATGTGANEQFF
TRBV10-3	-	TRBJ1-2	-	TGTGCCATCAGTGAAAAGATGATGAGGGACGCTGATGGCTACACCTTC	CAISEKMMRDADGYTF
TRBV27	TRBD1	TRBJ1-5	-	TGTGCCAGCAGTCAATACAGGGGACCGAATCAGCCCCAGCATTTT	CASSQYRGPNQPQHF
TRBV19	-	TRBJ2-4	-	TGTGCCAGTAGTGCTGGGACCGCTTTTTCATTTCTAGCCAAAAACATTCAGTACTTC	CASSAGTAFSFLAKNIQYF
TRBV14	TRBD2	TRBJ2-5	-	TGTGCCAGCAGCCAAGAGGAGCGGGGGGGAAAGCAAGAGACCCAGTACTTC	CASSQEERGGKQETQYF
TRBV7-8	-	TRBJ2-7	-	TGTGCCAGCAGCTTAGAAAGGTCAGGTAGCTACGAGCAGTACTTC	CASSLERSGSYEQYF
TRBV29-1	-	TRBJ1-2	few	TGCAGCGCTTGGGGGGCAGGGTCCCTCCGGCCCTACAACTATGGCTACACCTTC	CSAWGAGSLRPYNYGYTF
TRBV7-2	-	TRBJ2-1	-	TGTGCCAGCAGGAAGACAAGTTCCTTATTCAATGAGCAGTTCTTC	CASRKTSSLFNEQFF
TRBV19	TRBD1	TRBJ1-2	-	TGTGCCAGTAGTACAGGGGGCAAAGATGGCTACACCTTC	CASSTGGKDGYTF
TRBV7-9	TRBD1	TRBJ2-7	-	TGTGCCAGCAGCTCCGAGGACAGGAGTTACTACGAGCAGTACTTC	CASSSEDRSYYEQYF
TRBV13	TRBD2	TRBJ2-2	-	TGTGCCAGCAGCCTTGGACTAGCGGGAGTCGGGGAGCTGTTTTTT	CASSLGLAGVGELFF
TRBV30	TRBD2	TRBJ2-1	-	TGTGCCTGGAGCTCGGGGACTAGCGGGAGGGAGCAGTTCTTC	CAWSSGTSGREQFF
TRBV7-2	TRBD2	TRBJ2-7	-	TGTGCAAGCAGCTTAGCGGCGGGGGGTAACCCCTACGAGACGTACTTC	CASSLAAGGNPYETYF
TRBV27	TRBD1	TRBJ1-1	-	TGTGCCAGCAGTTTCGGACAGGCGAACACTGAAGCTTTCTTT	CASSFGQANTEAFF
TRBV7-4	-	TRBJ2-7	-	TGTGCCAGCAGCCCCTTGGCGATGTACGAGCAGTACTTC	CASSPLAMYEQYF
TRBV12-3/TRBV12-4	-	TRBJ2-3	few	TGTGCCAGCAGTTTATCGAGGGCAGATACGCAGTATTTT	CASSLSRADTQYF
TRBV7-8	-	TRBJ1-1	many	TGTGCCAGCAGCTTAGCGGCTGGGAGGAGGACTGAAGCTTTCTTT	CASSLAAGRRTEAFF
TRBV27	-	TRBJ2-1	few	TGTGCCAGCAGTCACGGGGGGCTCAACAATGAGCAGTTCTTC	CASSHGGLNNEQFF
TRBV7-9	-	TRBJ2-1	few	TGTGCCAGCAGCTCAGGACTGCTCAATGAGCAGTTCTTC	CASSSGLLNEQFF
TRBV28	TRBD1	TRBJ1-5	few	TGTGCCAGCAGTGCAGGGGGCACCGATCAGCCCCAGCATTTT	CASSAGGTDQPQHF
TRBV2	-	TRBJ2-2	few	TGTGCCAGCAGTGAAGCTGCCGGCTTGCTCACCGGGGAGCTGTTTTTT	CASSEAAGLLTGELFF
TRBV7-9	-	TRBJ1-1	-	TGTGCCAGCAGCCCTACAAAAGCGCTGGAGGCTGCTGGGTTT	CASSPTKALEAAGF
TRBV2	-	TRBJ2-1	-	TGTGCCAGCAGTGAACTGGGGCGTAATGAGCAGTTCTTC	CASSELGRNEQFF
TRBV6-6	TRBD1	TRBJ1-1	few	TGTGCCAGCAGCTCCGGGACAGGGATGAACACTGAAGCTTTCTTT	CASSSGTGMNTEAFF
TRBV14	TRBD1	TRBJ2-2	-	TGTGCCAGCAGCCAACGCGACAGGGGGCGCACCGGGGAGCTGTTTTTT	CASSQRDRGRTGELFF
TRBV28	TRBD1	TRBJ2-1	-	TGTGCCAGCAGTTTATTACAGGGGGCAATATCGGCGGGAGCTTCCTACAATGAGCAGTTCTTC	CASSLLQGAISAGASYNEQFF
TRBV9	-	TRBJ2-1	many	TGTGCCAGCAGCGTAGCTTTCGGAGGCTACAATGAGCAGTTCTTC	CASSVAFGGYNEQFF
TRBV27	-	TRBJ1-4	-	TGTGCCAGTCGTGGATCGAATGAAAAACTGTTTTTT	CASRGSNEKLFF
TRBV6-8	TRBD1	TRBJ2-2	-	TGTGCCAGCAGTTTGACAGGGTTGTCCGGGGAGCTGTTTTTT	CASSLTGLSGELFF
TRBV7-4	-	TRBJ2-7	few	TGTGCCAGCAGCTACGATAGGGGGGAGTACGAGCAGTACTTC	CASSYDRGEYEQYF
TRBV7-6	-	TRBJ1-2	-	TGTGCCAGCAGCTTTCCAGGGGATTTAGGCTACACCTTC	CASSFPGDLGYTF
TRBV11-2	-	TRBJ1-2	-	TGTGCCAGCAGCCCAGTTGGAGAAGAGCGGGGCTACACCTTC	CASSPVGEERGYTF
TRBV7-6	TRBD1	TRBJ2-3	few	TGTGCCAGCAGCGCTGGGACAGGGGGTACGCAGTATTTT	CASSAGTGGTQYF
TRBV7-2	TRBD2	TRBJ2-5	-	TGTGCCAGCAGCACTAGACTAGCGCGTTACGAGACCCAGTACTTC	CASSTRLARYETQYF
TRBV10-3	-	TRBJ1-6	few	TGTGCCATCAGGGCCGGGACCGGGGGTTCACCCCTCCACTTT	CAIRAGTGGSPLHF
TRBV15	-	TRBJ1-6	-	TGTGCCACCAGCAGAGATATCGGGGTCCGCGGAGATTCACCCCTCCACTTT	CATSRDIGVRGDSPLHF
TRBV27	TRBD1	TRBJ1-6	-	TGTGCCAGCAGCGACAGGGATAATTCACCCCTCCACTTT	CASSDRDNSPLHF
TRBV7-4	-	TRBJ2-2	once	TGTGCCAGCAGCTTAGCGGGGCGTGAAAACACCGGGGAGCTGTTTTTT	CASSLAGRENTGELFF
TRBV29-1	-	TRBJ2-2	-	TGCAGCGTTGGGGATGGACCCGACACCGGGGAGCTGTTTTTT	CSVGDGPDTGELFF
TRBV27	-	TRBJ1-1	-	TGTGCCAGCAGCGCGTTAAACATGAACACTGAAGCTTTCTTT	CASSALNMNTEAFF